This entry describes one T cell receptor beta chain. The sample originates from a study of T-cell memory formation after mild COVID-19. Study background: Among the donors, TCR clusters were largely specific to each donor.

After 5'RACE with constant-segment primers, TCR alpha and TCR beta cDNA libraries carrying sample barcodes and UMIs were obtained. MiXCR, run by TCRdb on the 5' RACE reads, gives a single entry per CDR3 protein. The table lists 150,000 to 200,000 distinct CDR3 sequences, 16% of them singletons, with approximately 2.1% in the top ten. Trimming pared 5 bases from V and 6 bases from J, leaving 21 bases between. The germline V gene encodes CDR1 SGHKS and CDR2 YYEKEE (reference sequence). The CDR3 is 15 residues long. The chain links TRBV5-5 to TRBJ2-7; the D is unclear. The sequenced sample was PBMCs or a T cell subset sorted from them (not recorded which). The origin of this receptor is an adult woman who had mild COVID-19 (a few samples of this study predate the infection). Cell type and time point are not known. The CDR3 protein is CASSFRQSLTSEQYF. The CDR3 DNA sequence: TGTGCCAGCAGTTTTAGGCAGTCCTTAACCTCCGAGCAGTACTTC.